Described below is a single TCR beta chain sequence and its context. Libraries were prepared by immunoSEQ multiplex PCR; TCRdb keeps only in-frame clonotypes and omits some of them. The sample contains about 82,000 clones, less than 90% of which appear only once. Single viable CD3+CD4+CD8-CD45RO+ cells were sorted as the memory CD4+ T cells. This specimen comes from a study of memory CD4+ T cells and cytomegalovirus serostatus. Germline CDR1 PRHDT, CDR2 FYEKMQ (reference sequence). J was trimmed by 5 bases and V by 3 bases; bases with no gene match: 4. The CDR3 loop spans 15 amino acids. The gene calls are TRBV13 and TRBJ1-2; 12 bases are shared with TRBD1. The source is an adult in good health and CMV-seronegative. Sequences were obtained from memory CD4+ T cells from blood. The CDR3 sequence: CASSLGTGGSYGYTF. DNA of the CDR3: TGTGCCAGCAGCTTGGGGACAGGGGGCAGTTATGGCTACACCTTC.